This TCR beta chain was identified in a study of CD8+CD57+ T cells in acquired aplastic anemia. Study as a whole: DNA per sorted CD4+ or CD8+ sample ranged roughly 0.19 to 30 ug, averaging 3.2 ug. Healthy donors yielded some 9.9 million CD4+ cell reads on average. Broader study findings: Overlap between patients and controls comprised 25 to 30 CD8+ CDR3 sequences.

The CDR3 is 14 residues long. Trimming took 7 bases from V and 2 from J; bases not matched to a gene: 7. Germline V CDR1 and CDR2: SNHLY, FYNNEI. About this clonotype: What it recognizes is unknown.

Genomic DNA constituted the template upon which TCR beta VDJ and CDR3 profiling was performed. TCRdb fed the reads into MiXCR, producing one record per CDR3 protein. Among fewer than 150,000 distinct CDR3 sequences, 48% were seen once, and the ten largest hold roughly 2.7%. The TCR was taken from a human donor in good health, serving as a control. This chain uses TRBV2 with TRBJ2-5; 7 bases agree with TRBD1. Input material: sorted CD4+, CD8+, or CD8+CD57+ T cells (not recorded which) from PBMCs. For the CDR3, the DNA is TGTGCCAGCATTCCCGGGACAGTTCAAGAGACCCAGTACTTC. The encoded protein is CASIPGTVQETQYF.